These 17 T cell receptor beta chains were all obtained from the same sample, sequenced in a study of blood T cell repertoires in COVID-19. Only in-frame clones appear in the TCRdb table, and some are missing; sequencing was by immunoSEQ multiplex PCR. Of roughly 100,000 clones listed, around 88% are singletons. Sequencing was performed on peripheral blood. The receptor set was obtained from a woman in her 70s with acute or convalescent COVID-19.

The chain links TRBV4-1 to TRBJ2-3; 7 nucleotides match TRBD2. Germline trimming cut 1 base from V and 2 bases from J; bases unmatched to any gene: 6. The V gene's germline CDR1 is MGHRA and CDR2 YSYEKL. This CDR3 spans 16 amino acids. The CDR3 region has the DNA TGCGCCAGCAGCCAAGTGCCGGGACTATCCACAGATACGCAGTATTTT. Its translation is CASSQVPGLSTDTQYF.

The V and J genes are TRBV5-4 and TRBJ1-4; 7 bases fit TRBD1. V shed 0 bases, J shed 7 bases, and the junction held 3 bases outside the gene matches. Germline-derived CDR1 and CDR2 are SGHNT and YYREEE (reference sequence). This CDR3 comprises 14 residues. The CDR3, as DNA: TGTGCCAGCAGCTTGGCGGGACAGCTTGAAAAACTGTTTTTT. Protein sequence: CASSLAGQLEKLFF. The full variable domain, rest sourced from reference TRBV5-4 and TRBJ1-4, is ETGVTQSPTHLIKTRGQQVTLRCSSQSGHNTVSWYQQALGQGPQFIFQYYREEENGRGNFPPRFSGLQFPNYSSELNVNALELDDSALYLCASSLAGQLEKLFFGSGTQLSVL.

This sequence joins TRBV10-1 and TRBJ1-3, with D hard to call. The CDR3 sequence is 14 residues long. The V and J ends lost 6 bases and 0 bases respectively, with 9 bases between them. CDR1 WNHNN and CDR2 SYGVQD come from the germline V gene (reference sequence). In DNA form, the CDR3 reads TGCGCCAGCAGCGCAGAATCCTCTGGAAACACCATATATTTT. Its translation: CASSAESSGNTIYF.

The V call is TRBV28, the J call TRBJ2-3, with 7 bases fitting TRBD2. The CDR3 covers 16 residues. Germline V gene lookup returns CDR1 MDHEN and CDR2 SYDVKM. J gave up 3 bases and V 6 bases, and 12 bases lay outside the gene matches. Here the CDR3 DNA reads TGTGCCAGCAGCTCCCCTGGCGGGAGAGATACAGATACGCAGTATTTT. This codes for CASSSPGGRDTDTQYF. Together with reference TRBV28 and TRBJ2-3, the CDR3 gives the full variable domain: DVKVTQSSRYLVKRTGEKVFLECVQDMDHENMFWYRQDPGLGLRLIYFSYDVKMKEKGDIPEGYSVSREKKERFSLILESASTNQTSMYLCASSSPGGRDTDTQYFGPGTRLTVL.

This clone appeared a single time. The chain uses TRBV29-1 and TRBJ2-7, with D maybe TRBD1 (6 bases). This CDR3 is 13 amino acids long. Between the trimmed V and J ends, which lost 4 bases and 1 base, there was a span of 11 bases. CDR1 and CDR2 (germline): SQVTM, ANQGSEA. CDR3: CSVVTGISYEQYF. For the CDR3, the DNA is TGCAGCGTTGTTACAGGGATATCCTACGAGCAGTACTTC.

This CDR3 reads CASSLLAGADTQYF. The CDR3 DNA reads as TGTGCCAGCAGTTTGCTAGCGGGAGCAGATACGCAGTATTTT. V gene TRBV27 combines with J gene TRBJ2-3; the match to TRBD2 covers 10 bases. The J segment lost 4 bases and the V segment lost 3 bases, leaving 1 base of the junction unmatched. CDR1 is MNHEY and CDR2 is SMNVEV in the germline V gene (reference sequence). The CDR3 covers 14 residues.

The V call is TRBV3-1 (or the pseudogene TRBV3-2), the J call TRBJ1-1; no firm D call. This CDR3 has 12 residues. V was pared by 4 bases and J by 3 bases, with 6 bases between. Germline V gene lookup returns CDR1 LGHDT and CDR2 YNNKEL (reference sequence). The CDR3 region has the DNA TGTGCCAGCAGCCTGGACTACACTGAAGCTTTCTTT. This codes for CASSLDYTEAFF.

The chain is built from TRBV1 and TRBJ1-1. TRBV1 is a listed pseudogene. This CDR3 contains 15 residues. The CDR3 DNA follows: TGCACCAGCAGCTTCGGGGGAGGTGTGCACACTGAAGCTTTCTTT. It translates to CTSSFGGGVHTEAFF.

This clone was found once. CDR3 in DNA: TGTGCCAGCAGGGACAGGGCGGGGAGCTCCTACGAGCAGTACTTC. Residues: CASRDRAGSSYEQYF. The chain couples TRBV6-5 to TRBJ2-7, with 8 bases lining up with TRBD1. Germline V gene lookup returns CDR1 MNHEY and CDR2 SVGAGI. The length of the CDR3 is 15 residues. Trimming removed 6 bases from V and 0 bases from J; junction bases left unmatched: 7.

CDR3 protein: CASSVAGDQETQYF. The CDR3 bases are TGTGCCAGCAGCGTGGCAGGCGACCAAGAGACCCAGTACTTC. V usage is TRBV9 and J usage is TRBJ2-5; no definite D call. The V end was cut by 2 bases, the J end by 0 bases, with 8 bases between. Germline CDR1 reads SGDLS; CDR2 reads YYNGEE. The length of the CDR3 is 14 residues.

V usage is TRBV7-7 and J usage is TRBJ2-2, with 7 bases fitting TRBD1. The CDR3 has 15 residues. V gave up 5 bases and J gave up 2 bases; unmatched junction bases: 5. CDR1 and CDR2 from the germline V gene are SSHAT and FNYEAQ (reference sequence). CDR3 residues: CASSVDRVNTGELFF. For the CDR3, the DNA is TGTGCCAGCAGCGTCGACAGGGTCAACACCGGGGAGCTGTTTTTT.

The chain is built from TRBV19 and TRBJ1-2; D might be TRBD1 (6 bases). This CDR3 has 13 amino acids. The V gene lost 4 bases and the J gene lost 4 bases, with 10 bases spanning the gap. The germline gives CDR1 LNHDA, CDR2 SQIVND (reference sequence). The CDR3 coding sequence is TGTGCCAGTAGTACGGGACACACCTATGGCTACACCTTC. Protein sequence: CASSTGHTYGYTF.

This CDR3 is CASSRGRIGELFF. The CDR3 nucleotides read TGTGCCAGCAGCCGTGGCAGAATCGGGGAGCTGTTTTTT. The chain carries TRBV9 and TRBJ2-2, with D hard to call. This CDR3 has 13 amino acids. Trimming removed 4 bases at V and 7 bases at J, with 11 bases between. Germline CDR1 reads SGDLS; CDR2 reads YYNGEE.

The gene calls are TRBV7-9 and TRBJ1-4; no clear D. Germline assignment: CDR1 SEHNR and CDR2 FQNEAQ (reference sequence). There are 14 residues in the CDR3. The ends were cut back, 5 bases at V and 7 bases at J, with 14 bases in the middle. The CDR3 here is CASSPARFFEKLFF. The CDR3 DNA reads as TGTGCCAGCAGCCCAGCCAGGTTCTTTGAAAAACTGTTTTTT.

CDR3 sequence (DNA): TGTGCCAGCAGACAGGGGGCCGCAGATACGCAGTATTTT. This encodes CASRQGAADTQYF. The rearrangement links TRBV2 to TRBJ2-3, with TRBD1 identical over 9 bases. Trimming removed 6 bases from V and 4 bases from J; junction bases left unmatched: 2. Germline V gives CDR1 SNHLY, CDR2 FYNNEI. This CDR3 contains 13 residues.

This chain joins TRBV3-1 (or the pseudogene TRBV3-2) and TRBJ2-5; D unresolved. This CDR3 region has 13 residues. The V gene's germline CDR1 is LGHDT and CDR2 YNNKEL (reference sequence). The V end lost 2 bases, the J end lost 2 bases, and 6 bases lay between the germline ends. The CDR3 DNA follows: TGTGCCAGCAGCCAACTGCGGCAAGAGACCCAGTACTTC. Protein product: CASSQLRQETQYF.

The chain is built from TRBV7-3 and TRBJ2-7; D may be TRBD1 (5 bases). V was shortened by 6 bases and J by 3 bases, with 12 bases between the two germline ends. CDR1 is SGHTA, CDR2 FQGTGA, per germline. There are 13 residues in the CDR3. CDR3: CASRARDSYEQYF. The CDR3 nucleotides are TGTGCCAGCAGAGCACGAGACAGCTACGAGCAGTACTTC.